A selection of T cell receptor beta chains follows, all from one sample in a study of cytomegalovirus exposure and HLA in healthy donors. The repertoire was sequenced with immunoSEQ multiplex PCR; TCRdb's copy has only in-frame clones and lacks some. The sample comprises 150,000 to 200,000 clones, 65% to 80% of which are singletons, and about 1.9% rests with the top ten. Sequencing input: PBMCs. The receptors here all came from a female donor in good health and CMV-seronegative. The CDR3 runs from the conserved cysteine through the conserved F or W. A D gene is named only where the DNA matches it firmly. Size is omitted from some rows. Given values are once, few, many or a class for expanded clones.

cdr3_length	v_call	d_call	j_call	clone_size	cdr3_aa	cdr3_nt
15	TRBV19	TRBD1	TRBJ2-2	-	CASSMTGGWSGELFF	TGTGCCAGTAGTATGACAGGGGGATGGTCCGGGGAGCTGTTTTTT
15	TRBV6-6	TRBD1	TRBJ1-5	once	CASRQDRAGNQPQHF	TGTGCCAGCAGGCAAGACAGGGCGGGCAATCAGCCCCAGCATTTT
13	TRBV19	-	TRBJ1-3	once	CASMLSSGNTIYF	TGTGCCAGTATGCTAAGCTCTGGAAACACCATATATTTT
15	TRBV14	TRBD2	TRBJ2-2	-	CASSRHLAGYGELFF	TGTGCCAGCAGCCGTCACCTAGCGGGGTACGGGGAGCTGTTTTTT
16	TRBV18	-	TRBJ2-2	-	CASSPSTIEYTGELFF	TGTGCCAGCTCACCTAGCACTATCGAGTACACCGGGGAGCTGTTTTTT
15	TRBV9	TRBD2	TRBJ2-7	few	CASSPTSGRPDEQYF	TGTGCCAGCAGCCCAACTAGCGGGAGGCCAGACGAGCAGTACTTC
14	TRBV2	TRBD1	TRBJ1-1	-	CASRDRPPRTEAFF	TGTGCCAGCAGGGACAGGCCACCGAGAACTGAAGCTTTCTTT
14	TRBV23-1	-	TRBJ2-3	-	CASSQYNKPDTQYF	TGCGCCAGCAGTCAATACAACAAACCAGATACGCAGTATTTT
14	TRBV6-5	TRBD1	TRBJ1-2	-	CASRRDRGSGGYTF	TGTGCCAGCAGGAGGGACAGGGGATCAGGGGGCTACACCTTC
12	TRBV29-1	TRBD1	TRBJ1-2	-	CSVQDRGDGYTF	TGCAGCGTCCAGGACAGGGGAGATGGCTACACCTTC
14	TRBV19	TRBD2	TRBJ2-7	-	CASSILAGAYEQYF	TGTGCCAGTAGTATCCTAGCGGGGGCCTACGAGCAGTACTTC
17	TRBV7-2	-	TRBJ1-1	-	CASSFHGGGGRDTEAFF	TGTGCCAGCAGCTTTCACGGGGGGGGCGGCAGGGACACTGAAGCTTTCTTT
14	TRBV27	-	TRBJ2-7	-	CASSLAGTAYEQYF	TGTGCCAGCAGTTTAGCGGGAACTGCCTACGAGCAGTACTTC
14	TRBV5-6	-	TRBJ2-7	-	CASSLDPRSYEQYF	TGTGCCAGCAGCTTGGATCCCAGATCCTACGAGCAGTACTTC
15	TRBV5-1	TRBD1	TRBJ2-1	-	CASSPDGTGINEQFF	TGCGCCAGCAGCCCCGACGGGACAGGGATCAATGAGCAGTTCTTC
13	TRBV29-1	-	TRBJ2-5	-	CSVQGISQETQYF	TGCAGCGTGCAGGGGATTTCTCAAGAGACCCAGTACTTC
14	TRBV27	TRBD1	TRBJ1-2	-	CASSLTGGGDGYTF	TGTGCCAGCAGCCTGACAGGGGGCGGCGATGGCTACACCTTC
13	TRBV27	-	TRBJ1-2	-	CASSGGGYYGYTF	TGTGCCAGCAGTGGGGGGGGGTACTATGGCTACACCTTC
16	TRBV5-4	-	TRBJ1-2	-	CASSSNSGIVNYGYTF	TGTGCCAGCAGCTCTAATTCAGGGATAGTCAACTATGGCTACACCTTC
14	TRBV7-9	-	TRBJ1-1	-	CASSFGQFNTEAFF	TGTGCCAGCAGCTTTGGCCAGTTCAACACTGAAGCTTTCTTT